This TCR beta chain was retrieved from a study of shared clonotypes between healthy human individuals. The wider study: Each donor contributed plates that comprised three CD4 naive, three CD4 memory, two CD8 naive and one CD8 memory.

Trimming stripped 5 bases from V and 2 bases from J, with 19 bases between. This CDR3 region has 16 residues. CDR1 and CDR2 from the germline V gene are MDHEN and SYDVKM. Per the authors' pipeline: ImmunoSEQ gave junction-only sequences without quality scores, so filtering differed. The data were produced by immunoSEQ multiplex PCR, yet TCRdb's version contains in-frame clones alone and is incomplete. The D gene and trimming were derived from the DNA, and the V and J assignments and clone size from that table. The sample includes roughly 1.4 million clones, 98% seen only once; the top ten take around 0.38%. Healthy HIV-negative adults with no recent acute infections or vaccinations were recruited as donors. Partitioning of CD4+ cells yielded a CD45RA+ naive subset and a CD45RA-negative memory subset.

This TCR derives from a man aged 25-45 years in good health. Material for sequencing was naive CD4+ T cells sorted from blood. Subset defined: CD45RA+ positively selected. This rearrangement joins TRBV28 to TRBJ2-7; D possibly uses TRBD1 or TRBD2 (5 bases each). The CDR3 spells CASSKDPGRLPYEQYF. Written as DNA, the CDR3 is TGTGCCAGCAGTAAAGACCCGGGACGGCTTCCCTACGAGCAGTACTTC.